This T cell receptor beta chain stems from a study of T cell responses to AZD1222 COVID-19 vaccine. With respect to this clone: Its cognate antigen is unknown.

Regarding the study as a whole: Repertoires were sampled only after the peak T cell response. White British ancestry dominated among donors, who included more females, and clonal diversity was possibly underestimated. Two AZD1222 administrations were followed by greater Spike-specific TCR breadth and depth. Just six or seven AZD1222 recipients tested seropositive at baseline.

This CDR3 has 15 residues. V lost 3 bases and J 7 bases, leaving 14 bases between the germline ends. Germline V gene lookup returns CDR1 SGHKS and CDR2 YYEKEE (reference sequence). Repertoires were generated with immunoSEQ multiplex PCR, while TCRdb's copy carries only in-frame clones and drops some. The data contain about 140,000 clones, roughly nine tenths of them seen just once; the ten biggest clones take up about 2.7%. The V call is TRBV5-5, the J call TRBJ1-6, with D unresolved. The sequence came from an adult in good health. The sequencing here drew on peripheral blood, taken on day 0 of AZD1222 vaccination. In nucleotides, the CDR3 is TGTGCCAGCAGCTCAACGGACCCCAGGAATTCACCCCTCCACTTT. As protein: CASSSTDPRNSPLHF. The complete variable domain, with remaining parts taken from reference TRBV5-5 and TRBJ1-6, reads DAGVTQSPTHLIKTRGQQVTLRCSPISGHKSVSWYQQVLGQGPQFIFQYYEKEERGRGNFPDRFSARQFPNYSSELNVNALLLGDSALYLCASSSTDPRNSPLHFGNGTRLTVT.